This TCR beta chain was sequenced for a study of blood T cell repertoires in COVID-19. Turning to the study itself: The analysed material was cDNA or gDNA that came from T cells, B-cell-depleted T cells, or PBMCs.

Measured with immunoSEQ multiplex PCR; TCRdb has only the in-frame clones, and not every one. Of over 85,000 clones listed, approximately 87% are singletons. The TCR comes from a human donor with acute or convalescent COVID-19. The donor label of this sample is uncertain. Sequencing input: peripheral blood.

CDR3 sequence: CSASGQGHEQFF. The CDR3 DNA reads as TGCAGTGCTAGTGGACAGGGTCATGAGCAGTTCTTC. The chain joins TRBV20-1 to TRBJ2-1; 8 bases agree with TRBD1. V trimming: 3 bases; J trimming: 8 bases; junction bases outside the gene matches: 3. The CDR3 extends over 12 amino acids. CDR1 and CDR2 from the germline V gene are DFQATT and SNEGSKA (reference sequence).